One sample yielded the 20 T cell receptor beta chains listed below, sequenced in a study of blood T cell repertoires in COVID-19. Libraries were prepared by immunoSEQ multiplex PCR; TCRdb keeps only in-frame clonotypes and omits some of them. This sample has around 110,000 clones; almost 85% occur once, and the top ten carry less than 9%. The sequencing input was peripheral blood. These TCRs come from a man aged 65-85 years with active or convalescent COVID-19.

This clone was counted only a few times. The V call is TRBV6-2 or TRBV6-3, the J call TRBJ2-3, with TRBD2 matching 9 bases. Trimming took 0 bases from V and 2 from J; bases not matched to a gene: 3. CDR1 MNHEY and CDR2 SVGEGT come from the germline V gene. CDR3 length: 16 residues. The CDR3 sequence is CASSYSTSGPTDTQYF. The CDR3 DNA reads as TGTGCCAGCAGTTACTCGACTAGCGGTCCCACAGATACGCAGTATTTT.

This chain links TRBV19 with TRBJ1-1; D possibly corresponds to TRBD1 (6 bases). This CDR3 is 14 amino acids long. V was pared by 8 bases and J by 2 bases, with 15 bases between. Germline V gene lookup returns CDR1 LNHDA and CDR2 SQIVND (reference sequence). This CDR3 reads CASYPGQSNTEAFF. DNA of the CDR3: TGTGCCAGTTACCCGGGACAATCTAACACTGAAGCTTTCTTT.

A single count supports this clone. The rearrangement uses TRBV7-2 and TRBJ2-1; the match to TRBD1 covers 12 bases. The CDR3 contains 16 residues. The germline gives CDR1 SGHTA, CDR2 FQGNSA. The ends lost 2 bases at V and 5 bases at J; junction bases unmatched: 4. This CDR3 is CASSLIGTGGHNEQFF. CDR3 bases: TGTGCCAGCAGCTTAATAGGGACAGGGGGCCACAATGAGCAGTTCTTC.

The gene calls are TRBV4-2 and TRBJ2-5; 14 bases fit TRBD2. The J segment lost 5 bases and the V segment lost 0 bases, leaving 17 bases of the junction unmatched. This CDR3 is built from 21 residues. Germline V gene lookup returns CDR1 LGHNA and CDR2 YNFKEQ. The CDR3 reads CASSQDRPPPGLAGVGETQYF. Written as DNA, the CDR3 is TGTGCCAGCAGCCAAGATCGTCCACCACCGGGACTAGCGGGAGTAGGGGAGACCCAGTACTTC.

J is TRBJ1-5 and V is TRBV6-5, with 8 nucleotides matching TRBD1. This CDR3 region has 14 residues. Per the germline V gene, CDR1 is MNHEY and CDR2 is SVGAGI. V gave up 6 bases and J gave up 6 bases; unmatched junction bases: 7. The CDR3 DNA is TGTGCCAGCAGATTAGGACAGGGCGGTCAGCCCCAGCATTTT. Translation: CASRLGQGGQPQHF.

The V call is TRBV9, the J call TRBJ2-7; 8 bases line up with TRBD1. Trimming at V came to 0 bases and at J to 4 bases, leaving 6 bases not matched to a gene. Germline V gives CDR1 SGDLS, CDR2 YYNGEE. The CDR3 is 15 amino acids. This CDR3 reads CASSVGGDRRYEQYF. In DNA, the CDR3 is TGTGCCAGCAGCGTAGGAGGGGACAGGAGATACGAGCAGTACTTC. Complete variable domain (other parts from reference TRBV9 and TRBJ2-7): DSGVTQTPKHLITATGQRVTLRCSPRSGDLSVYWYQQSLDQGLQFLIQYYNGEERAKGNILERFSAQQFPDLHSELNLSSLELGDSALYFCASSVGGDRRYEQYFGPGTRLTVT.

The chain uses TRBV9 and TRBJ2-2, with D uncertain. CDR1 is SGDLS and CDR2 is YYNGEE in the germline V gene. The CDR3 spans 12 residues. V lost 0 bases and J lost 6, with 3 bases in between. In DNA, the CDR3 is TGTGCCAGCAGCGTAGTAGCCGGGGAGCTGTTTTTT. This gives the protein CASSVVAGELFF.

This clone was found a few times. The chain joins TRBV10-3 to TRBJ1-1; the D gene is possibly TRBD1 (6 bases). V lost 2 bases, J lost 6 bases, and 16 bases lay in between. Germline-derived CDR1 and CDR2 are ENHRY and SYGVKD. The CDR3 has 15 amino acids. The CDR3 region has the DNA TGTGCCATCAGTGAGAGGGGGATGCTGGGCCCTGAAGCTTTCTTT. It codes for CAISERGMLGPEAFF.

As for this clone: Other DNA sequences in this sample translate to the same CDR3. V and J are TRBV5-1 and TRBJ2-7; TRBD2 aligns across 11 bases. This CDR3 is 14 amino acids long. Germline V gene data show CDR1 as SGHRS and CDR2 as YFSETQ. V trimming: 4 bases; J trimming: 3 bases; junction bases outside the gene matches: 3. The CDR3 sequence: CASSLGTSGYEQYF. The CDR3, as DNA: TGCGCCAGCAGCCTTGGGACTAGCGGCTACGAGCAGTACTTC.

The rearrangement links TRBV5-4 to TRBJ1-3; TRBD1 might be the D (6 bases). This CDR3 is built from 16 residues. Trimming pared 3 bases from V and 4 bases from J, leaving 17 bases between. Per the germline V gene, CDR1 is SGHNT and CDR2 is YYREEE (reference sequence). The chain's CDR3 is CASSYEIQGPGNTIYF. CDR3 nucleotides: TGTGCCAGCAGCTACGAGATACAGGGACCCGGAAACACCATATATTTT. Full variable domain (rest looked up from reference TRBV5-4 and TRBJ1-3): ETGVTQSPTHLIKTRGQQVTLRCSSQSGHNTVSWYQQALGQGPQFIFQYYREEENGRGNFPPRFSGLQFPNYSSELNVNALELDDSALYLCASSYEIQGPGNTIYFGEGSWLTVV.

The chain carries TRBV7-2 and TRBJ1-1; TRBD1 matches 7 bases. The germline V gene encodes CDR1 SGHTA and CDR2 FQGNSA. This CDR3 contains 13 residues. Trimming removed 1 base from V and 11 bases from J; junction bases left unmatched: 7. CDR3 in amino acids: CASSLGGTARAFF. The CDR3 coding sequence is TGTGCCAGCAGCTTAGGTGGGACAGCGAGGGCTTTCTTT.

This chain uses TRBV19 with TRBJ1-1, with D tentatively TRBD1 (5 bases). Trimming cost V 4 bases and J 4 bases, with 7 bases left between them. This CDR3 spans 12 amino acids. Looked up from germline, CDR1 is LNHDA and CDR2 is SQIVND (reference sequence). CDR3 residues: CASSTGFTEAFF. As DNA, the CDR3 is TGTGCCAGTAGTACAGGGTTCACTGAAGCTTTCTTT. Complete variable domain (other parts from reference TRBV19 and TRBJ1-1): DGGITQSPKYLFRKEGQNVTLSCEQNLNHDAMYWYRQDPGQGLRLIYYSQIVNDFQKGDIAEGYSVSREKKESFPLTVTSAQKNPTAFYLCASSTGFTEAFFGQGTRLTVV.

This chain connects TRBV10-3 to TRBJ2-1; 11 nucleotides align to TRBD2. This CDR3 contains 15 residues. From germline, CDR1 is ENHRY and CDR2 SYGVKD. J was trimmed by 2 bases and V by 6 bases; bases with no gene match: 3. CDR3 sequence reads: CAIRVAGGAYNEQFF. CDR3 in DNA: TGTGCCATCAGAGTAGCGGGAGGGGCCTACAATGAGCAGTTCTTC.

This rearrangement joins TRBV28 to TRBJ2-1; 10 bases align to TRBD2. The CDR3 consists of 14 residues. Germline CDR1 and CDR2: MDHEN and SYDVKM. V gave up 5 bases and J gave up 9 bases; unmatched junction bases: 7. The chain's CDR3 is CASSLTSGTTEQFF. The CDR3 nucleotides are TGTGCCAGCAGTCTAACTAGCGGGACGACTGAGCAGTTCTTC.

The chain recombines TRBV21-1 with TRBJ2-2; the table names TRBD2, a call not compared with the DNA. TRBV21-1 is listed as a pseudogene. This CDR3 contains 14 residues. The CDR3 is CASSKARGTGELFF. Written as DNA, the CDR3 is TGTGCCAGCAGCAAAGCTCGGGGAACCGGGGAGCTGTTTTTT.

The chain employs TRBV5-4 and TRBJ2-2; 10 nucleotides align to TRBD1. CDR1 is SGHNT, CDR2 YYREEE, per germline (reference sequence). The CDR3 totals 17 residues. Trimming cost V 3 bases and J 3 bases; bases outside gene matches: 8. Written as DNA, the CDR3 is TGTGCCAGCAGCTGGGGGACAGGGGCGTTAGACACCGGGGAGCTGTTTTTT. Residues: CASSWGTGALDTGELFF.

The genes are TRBV12-5 and TRBJ2-1; unclear D gene. The CDR3 covers 14 residues. Trimming pared 6 bases from V and 11 bases from J, leaving 20 bases between. Germline CDR1 is LGHNT and CDR2 is FRNRAP. Here the CDR3 DNA reads TGTGCTAGTGGGGTGGGTAGCAAGAATTCTAAGCAGTTCTTC. Translating gives CASGVGSKNSKQFF. Based on the CDR3 plus reference TRBV12-5 and TRBJ2-1, the full variable domain is DARVTQTPRHKVTEMGQEVTMRCQPILGHNTVFWYRQTMMQGLELLAYFRNRAPLDDSGMPKDRFSAEMPDATLATLKIQPSEPRDSAVYFCASGVGSKNSKQFFGPGTRLTVL.

The chain joins TRBV25-1 to TRBJ2-7; the match to TRBD1 covers 7 bases. This CDR3 has 13 residues. Germline loops: CDR1 MGHDK, CDR2 SYGVNS. The trim removed 7 bases at V and 3 bases at J, leaving 6 bases unmatched. CDR3 coding DNA: TGTGCCAGCACCATGACAGGGATCTACGAGCAGTACTTC. It specifies CASTMTGIYEQYF.

The V gene is TRBV24-1, the J gene TRBJ2-1, with 7 bases aligning to TRBD1. V shed 7 bases, J shed 4 bases, and the junction held 6 bases outside the gene matches. The CDR3 totals 14 residues. Germline CDR1 is KGHDR and CDR2 is SFDVKD. In nucleotides, the CDR3 is TGTGCCACCAGGGACAGGACATCATACAATGAGCAGTTCTTC. It encodes CATRDRTSYNEQFF.

The V gene is TRBV5-4, the J gene TRBJ2-3, with D hard to call. The CDR3 has 11 amino acids. V was shortened by 5 bases and J by 6 bases, with 7 bases between the two germline ends. Germline loops: CDR1 SGHNT, CDR2 YYREEE (reference sequence). In DNA form, the CDR3 reads TGTGCCAGCAGGCTAGAGGATACGCAGTATTTT. Translated, it gives CASRLEDTQYF.